Listed below are T cell receptor beta chains from one sample, sequenced in a study of T cell changes during pregnancy in multiple sclerosis. Clones were sequenced by immunoSEQ multiplex PCR, and TCRdb holds only the in-frame ones, with some missing. Found here are approximately 70,000 clones, about 91% of them singletons; the top ten hold under 3%. Source: peripheral blood, taken in the first trimester of pregnancy. The receptors originated from a female donor with multiple sclerosis, enrolled in a pregnancy study. Each CDR3 is given with its conserved first and last residue. D genes are given only for firm matches. A clone size is listed for some rows: how often the clone was seen (once, few, many), or a class if it is expanded.

d_gene	v_gene	j_gene	abundance	CDR3nt	CDR3aa
TRBD1	TRBV2	TRBJ2-7	.	TGTGCCAGCAGTGGTCCGTCCCGGACAGGTGGCTACGAGCAGTACTTC	CASSGPSRTGGYEQYF
TRBD1	TRBV14	TRBJ1-6	once	TGTGCCAGCAGCCTATGGACAGGGAGGTATTCACCCCTCCACTTT	CASSLWTGRYSPLHF
.	TRBV6-5	TRBJ1-1	.	TGTGCCAGCAATGCAGGGAACACTGAAGCTTTCTTT	CASNAGNTEAFF
.	TRBV27	TRBJ1-3	.	TGTGCCAGCAGCCCCGACAGGTACTCTGGAAACACCATATATTTT	CASSPDRYSGNTIYF
.	TRBV5-8	TRBJ2-7	.	TGTGCCAGCAGCTGGATTTCCAGGGGCGAGCAGTACTTC	CASSWISRGEQYF
.	TRBV14	TRBJ2-1	.	TGTGCCAGCAGCCAAGACCCTAGCCCCTACAATGAGCAGTTCTTC	CASSQDPSPYNEQFF
.	TRBV6-5	TRBJ2-7	.	TGTGCCAGCAGTCCAGGCAGTTCCTACGAGCAGTACTTC	CASSPGSSYEQYF
.	TRBV29-1	TRBJ1-1	.	TGCAGCGTTTCGGGACTTATGAACACTGAAGCTTTCTTT	CSVSGLMNTEAFF
TRBD1	TRBV10-3	TRBJ1-6	.	TGTGCCATCAGCTCACCGGGACAGGGGCATTCACCCCTCCACTTT	CAISSPGQGHSPLHF
TRBD1	TRBV28	TRBJ1-1	.	TGTGCCAGCAGTTCGGGGACAGGGGGCATAATGAACACTGAAGCTTTCTTT	CASSSGTGGIMNTEAFF
.	TRBV28	TRBJ1-5	.	TGTGCCAGCAGTTTCGGGTCAGGGCTTCAGCCCCAGCATTTT	CASSFGSGLQPQHF
TRBD1	TRBV5-1	TRBJ1-1	.	TGCGCCAGCAGCTTGCGAACAGGGGACACTGAAGCTTTCTTT	CASSLRTGDTEAFF
TRBD2	TRBV14	TRBJ2-5	.	TGTGCCAGCAGCCAAGAGCGGGGGGGCCTTACGGGAGAGACCCAGTACTTC	CASSQERGGLTGETQYF
TRBD1	TRBV27	TRBJ1-6	.	TGTGCCAGCAGTTTATTAATCGGGGGGACAGGGTCGGGAAATTCACCCCTCCACTTT	CASSLLIGGTGSGNSPLHF